This T cell receptor (beta chain) comes out of a study of sequential checkpoint blockade in melanoma (dated by TCRdb to the late 2010s). Regarding the study in general: Patients were assigned by 1:1 randomization to either first-line nivolumab followed by ipilimumab (arm A) or ipilimumab followed by nivolumab (arm B). Maintenance nivolumab came after each of the two trial sequences. Here is what the overall study found, with its caveats: Larger, independent patient cohorts are needed to validate the response-prediction model that combines TCR metrics and mutation burden.

To note about this clone: Its antigen is currently not known. The sample holds no much larger clone one base away, and base qualities are not on file.

The immunoSEQ Assay was used to immunosequence TCRbeta CDR3 regions from genomic DNA. Genomic DNA was amplified by bias-controlled multiplex PCR before high-throughput sequencing. Turning to the authors' computational methods: To quantify the absolute abundance of each unique TCRbeta CDR3 region, the sequences were collapsed and filtered. Clonality, defined as 1 minus Pielou's evenness, was calculated using only productive rearrangements. Clones with significantly greater frequencies in on-treatment versus baseline samples were identified using a previously published method. Not all clones reach the TCRdb copy of this immuneACCESS table, which keeps in-frame sequences only. Checked studies attribute under half of the gap to unresolved V genes and leave the rest unexplained. V, J and clone size are those of that table, while D and trimming were read from the DNA. Recorded for this sample are 10,000 to 15,000 clones; around 83% of them occurred a single time. Approximately 55% of the sample lies in the top ten.

What this sample's treatment or condition label stands for: randomized to nivolumab then ipilimumab (arm A) or the reverse (arm B). Prior DNA-damaging chemotherapy had not been received by any trial patient. A FACS Aria II flow cytometer was used to sort live CD3+CD8+ cells that were negative for CD19 and CD56 from thawed PBMCs. Samples came from patients with melanoma in CheckMate 064, a randomized, open-label phase II trial of sequential checkpoint blockade. Peripheral blood mononuclear cells were collected by leukapheresis, purified with Ficoll-Paque, and frozen in human serum with around 9.8% DMSO. Right after sorting, the blood CD3+CD8+ cells were verified to be >95% pure, and DNA extraction followed. Via the germline V gene (reference sequence), CDR1 is MNHEY and CDR2 SMNVEV. Including the terminal cysteine and phenylalanine, the CDR3 comprises 15 residues. Only CDR3 DNA remains: 45 bases, in frame from the first base. Unmatched junction bases come to 3, with V trimmed by 4 bases and J by 3 bases.

The TCR comes from a human donor with melanoma. Sequencing used CD8+ T cells sorted from blood (inferred from file names), obtained from a patient given nivolumab and ipilimumab in sequence. The chain employs TRBV27 and TRBJ1-5, with 10 bases in between that match TRBD1. The CDR3 protein: CASSSGTGVNQPQHF. Read as DNA, the sequence is TGTGCCAGCAGTTCCGGGACAGGGGTCAATCAGCCCCAGCATTTT.